Included here is one TCR beta chain sequence, with context. Its antigen is undetermined. The sample is drawn from a study of Ad26.COV2.S vaccination and SARS-CoV-2 variants. Study outcomes and limitations: Reportedly, after vaccination the spike-specific CD8+ and CD4+ T cell responses displayed substantial breadth.

Treatment of the sample: some 20 received Ad26.COV2.S at low or high dose, single or two shots; about 5 received placebo; per-sample allocation not given. Specimen acquisition occurred on day 63 following the initial vaccine or placebo injection. At a Boston site, the person donating was an adult of 18-55 years. Built on an Ad26 vector, the vaccine expressed Wuhan-strain SARS-CoV-2 spike. Repertoires were generated with immunoSEQ multiplex PCR, while TCRdb's copy carries only in-frame clones and drops some. The data show 400,000 to 450,000 clones, with 80% to 95% seen just once and more than 3.5% held by the top ten. Here the sequenced sample was peripheral blood, taken in a trial of Ad26.COV2.S vaccine versus placebo. The clonotype originates from a person between 18 and 65 years old who received the Ad26.COV2.S COVID-19 vaccine or a placebo.

CDR3 nucleotides: TGTGCCAGCAGCCAACGAGGGGGCAACAATGAGCAGTTCTTC. Translated: CASSQRGGNNEQFF. The chain combines TRBV3-1 (or the pseudogene TRBV3-2) with TRBJ2-1; 7 nucleotides match TRBD1. CDR1 and CDR2 from the germline V gene are LGHDT and YNNKEL (reference sequence). This CDR3 has 14 residues. The J segment lost 5 bases and the V segment lost 2 bases, leaving 3 bases of the junction unmatched.